Reported below is one T cell receptor beta chain. The data are from a study of shared clonotypes between healthy human individuals. Germline values: CDR1 MDHEN, CDR2 SYDVKM. The CDR3 totals 15 residues. V was cut by 5 bases and J by 8 bases, with 21 bases left in between. It was at deep level that the assay was run. How the authors handled the data: ImmunoSEQ junction-only sequences lacked quality scores, so their filtering differed. The table came from immunoSEQ multiplex PCR; TCRdb's copy has only in-frame clones and leaves some out. From that table come the V and J calls and clone size; the DNA was used to work out D and trimming. The data hold about 2.5 million clones, with 85% to 95% observed a single time.

This clonotype originated in a man aged 18 to 35 in good health. Some clones in this sample may be carry-over from other donors' samples. The source material was naive CD4+ T cells from PBMCs. Specified subset: CD45RA+ positively selected. V usage is TRBV28 and J usage is TRBJ1-2, with D uncertain. In DNA form, the CDR3 reads TGTGCCAGCAGTCCCCCCGGGCTAACTCTAAGGGGCTACACCTTC. This codes for CASSPPGLTLRGYTF.